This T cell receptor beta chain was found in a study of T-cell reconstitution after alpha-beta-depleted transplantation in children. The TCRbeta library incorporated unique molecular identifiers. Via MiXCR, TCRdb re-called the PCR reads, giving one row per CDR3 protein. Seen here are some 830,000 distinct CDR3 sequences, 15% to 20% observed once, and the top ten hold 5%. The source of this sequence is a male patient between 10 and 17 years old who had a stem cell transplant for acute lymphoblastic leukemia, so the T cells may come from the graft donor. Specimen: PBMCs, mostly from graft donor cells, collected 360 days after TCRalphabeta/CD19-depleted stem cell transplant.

The CDR3 sequence: CASSKAELAGRRYEQYF. The CDR3 DNA is TGTGCCAGCAGCAAAGCGGAACTAGCGGGAAGAAGGTACGAGCAGTACTTC. The chain recombines TRBV21-1 with TRBJ2-7; the table calls TRBD2, which could not be checked here. TRBV21-1 is termed a pseudogene. CDR3 length equals 17 residues.